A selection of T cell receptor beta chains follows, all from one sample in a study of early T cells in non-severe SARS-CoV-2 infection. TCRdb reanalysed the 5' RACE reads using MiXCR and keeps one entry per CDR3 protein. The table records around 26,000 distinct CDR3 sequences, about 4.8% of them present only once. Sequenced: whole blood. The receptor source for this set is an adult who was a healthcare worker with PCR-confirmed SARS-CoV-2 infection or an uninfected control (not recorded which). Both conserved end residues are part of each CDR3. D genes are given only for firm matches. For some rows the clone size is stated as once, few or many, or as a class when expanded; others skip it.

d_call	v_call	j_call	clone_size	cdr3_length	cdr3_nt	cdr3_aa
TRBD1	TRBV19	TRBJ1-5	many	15	TGTGCCAGTAGTACGGACAGGGGCTACAATCAGCCCCAGCATTTT	CASSTDRGYNQPQHF
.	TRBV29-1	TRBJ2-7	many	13	TGCAGCGTTGTAGGTCTCATAAACTACGAGCAGTACTTC	CSVVGLINYEQYF
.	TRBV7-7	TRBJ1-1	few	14	TGTGCTAGCAGCCCGGGACGGAGTAACACTGAAGCTTTCTTT	CASSPGRSNTEAFF
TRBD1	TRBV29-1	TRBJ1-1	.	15	TGCAGCGCCCATGGAGGGACAGGGGTTCGGACTGAAGCTTTCTTT	CSAHGGTGVRTEAFF
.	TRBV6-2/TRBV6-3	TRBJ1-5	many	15	TGTGCCAGCACCGCCGGACGGTATAGCAATCAGCCCCAGCATTTT	CASTAGRYSNQPQHF
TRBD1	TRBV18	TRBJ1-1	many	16	TGTGCCAGCTCACCAAAAAGGACAGGGTTTGGCACTGAAGCTTTCTTT	CASSPKRTGFGTEAFF
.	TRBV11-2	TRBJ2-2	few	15	TGTGCCAGCAGCTTGGGCGGACCCAACACCGGGGAGCTGTTTTTT	CASSLGGPNTGELFF
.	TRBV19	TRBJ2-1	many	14	TGTGCCAGTAGTCCGGCGGGGTTGGGGAATGAGCAGTTCTTC	CASSPAGLGNEQFF
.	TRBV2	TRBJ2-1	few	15	TGTGCCAGCAGTGATGGGGAAAGCTCCTACAATGAGCAGTTCTTC	CASSDGESSYNEQFF
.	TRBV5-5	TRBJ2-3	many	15	TGTGCCAGCAGCTTGTGGCGGCAGATCACAGATACGCAGTATTTT	CASSLWRQITDTQYF
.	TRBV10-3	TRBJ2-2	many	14	TGTGCCTCCGCGGGCAGGGAGGACACCGGGGAGCTGTTTTTT	CASAGREDTGELFF
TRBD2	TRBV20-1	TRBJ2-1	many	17	TGCAGTGCCATAGGTCCTAGCGGGGGGGTGTCCTACAATGAGCAGTTCTTC	CSAIGPSGGVSYNEQFF
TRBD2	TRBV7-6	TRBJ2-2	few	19	TGTGCCAGCAGCTTAGCGTTTAGACTAGCCCCGAAACACACCGGGGAGCTGTTTTTT	CASSLAFRLAPKHTGELFF
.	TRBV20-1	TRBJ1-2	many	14	TGCAGTGCTTCACCGACTACAGTAAACTATGGCTACACCTTC	CSASPTTVNYGYTF
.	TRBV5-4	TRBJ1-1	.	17	TGTGCCAGCAGCCCAGACAGGCGTAGATCTATGAACACTGAAGCTTTCTTT	CASSPDRRRSMNTEAFF
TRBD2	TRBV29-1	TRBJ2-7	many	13	TGCAGCGCCCCTAGCGGGAGCCTCTACGAGCAGTACTTC	CSAPSGSLYEQYF
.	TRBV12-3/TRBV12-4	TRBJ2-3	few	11	TGTGCCAGCAGGGCTAGGGATACGCAGTATTTT	CASRARDTQYF
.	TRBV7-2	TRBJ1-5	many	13	TGTGCCAGCAGCTTAGGAGGGTATCAGCCCCAGCATTTT	CASSLGGYQPQHF
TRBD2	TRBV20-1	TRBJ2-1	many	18	TGCAGTGCTAGACGTCTAGCGGGGGGCCGGCACTCCTACAATGAGCAGTTCTTC	CSARRLAGGRHSYNEQFF
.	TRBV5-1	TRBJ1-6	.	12	TGCGCCAGCAGCTACATAGATTCACCCCTCCACTTT	CASSYIDSPLHF
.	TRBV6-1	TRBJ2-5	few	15	TGTGCCAGCAGATTGGTACTCACGGCCCAAGAGACCCAGTACTTC	CASRLVLTAQETQYF
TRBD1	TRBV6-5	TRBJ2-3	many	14	TGTGCCAGCAAAAAACAGGGGCAAGCAGATACGCAGTATTTT	CASKKQGQADTQYF
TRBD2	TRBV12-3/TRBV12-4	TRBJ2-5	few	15	TGTGCCAGCGGACTGACTAGCGGTGGGGCGGAGACCCAGTACTTC	CASGLTSGGAETQYF
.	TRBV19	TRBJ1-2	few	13	TGTGCCAGTAGTATCTCAGGGAACTATGGCTACACCTTC	CASSISGNYGYTF
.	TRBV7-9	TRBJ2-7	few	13	TGTGCCAACAGCACCTCAACTACCTACGAGCAGTACTTC	CANSTSTTYEQYF
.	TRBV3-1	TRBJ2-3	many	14	TGTGCCAGCAGCCAAGAGGGCCCCACAGATACGCAGTATTTT	CASSQEGPTDTQYF
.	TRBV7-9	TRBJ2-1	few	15	TGTGCCAGCACCTCGGCGACAGATTTTTACAATGAGCAGTTCTTC	CASTSATDFYNEQFF
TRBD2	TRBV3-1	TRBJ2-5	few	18	TGTGCCAGCAGGCCTTACCGGACTAGCGGGGTCCTGGGAGAGACCCAGTACTTC	CASRPYRTSGVLGETQYF
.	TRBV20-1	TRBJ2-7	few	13	TGCAGTGCTAACAGGCAGAGCTCCTACGAGCAGTACTTC	CSANRQSSYEQYF
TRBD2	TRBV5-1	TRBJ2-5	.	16	TGCGCCAGCAGCTTGGGGACTAGCGGGGTCTCGGAGACCCAGTACTTC	CASSLGTSGVSETQYF
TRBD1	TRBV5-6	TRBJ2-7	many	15	TGTGCCAGCAGCTTCCTGGGACAGGGTGACCACGAGCAGTACTTC	CASSFLGQGDHEQYF
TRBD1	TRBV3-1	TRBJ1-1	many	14	TGTGCCAGCAGCCCCCAGGGGGATCACACTGAAGCTTTCTTT	CASSPQGDHTEAFF
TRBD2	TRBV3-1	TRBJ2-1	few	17	TGTGCCAGCAGCCAAGATCGACTAGCGGGAGGGTACAATGAGCAGTTCTTC	CASSQDRLAGGYNEQFF
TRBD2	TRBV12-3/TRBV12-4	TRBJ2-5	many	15	TGTGCCAGCAGTTTAGGACTAGCAGGGCGCGAGACCCAGTACTTC	CASSLGLAGRETQYF
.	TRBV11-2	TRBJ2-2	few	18	TGTGCCAGCAGCTTAAAAGGTGGCGGGGAACCATACACCGGGGAGCTGTTTTTT	CASSLKGGGEPYTGELFF
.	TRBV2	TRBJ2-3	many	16	TGTGCCAGCAGTGAAGCAGTGGCGGATAGCACAGATACGCAGTATTTT	CASSEAVADSTDTQYF
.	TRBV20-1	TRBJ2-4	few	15	TGCAGTGTCCCCCCTGGGGGGATAGCCAAAAACATTCAGTACTTC	CSVPPGGIAKNIQYF
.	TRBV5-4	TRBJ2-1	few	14	TGTGCCAGCAGCTGGGGGGGACAGTACAATGAGCAGTTCTTC	CASSWGGQYNEQFF
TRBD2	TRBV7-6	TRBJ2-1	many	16	TGTGCCAGCAGCTTATCGCTAGCGGGAGTATCAAATGAGCAGTTCTTC	CASSLSLAGVSNEQFF
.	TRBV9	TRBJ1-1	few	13	TGTGCCAGCAGCGTAGGGGGGGACACTGAAGCTTTCTTT	CASSVGGDTEAFF
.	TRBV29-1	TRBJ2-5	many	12	TGCAGCGTTGAGGTTGGACAAGAGACCCAGTACTTC	CSVEVGQETQYF
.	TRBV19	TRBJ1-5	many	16	TGTGCCAGTAGTACCTCTCCCGGAAGTGGGAATCAGCCCCAGCATTTT	CASSTSPGSGNQPQHF
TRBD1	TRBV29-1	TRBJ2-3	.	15	TGCAGCGCTTTAAAAGGACAGGTGCCTCCGGATACGCAGTATTTT	CSALKGQVPPDTQYF
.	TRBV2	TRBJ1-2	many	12	TGTGCCAGCACGGTCAGGGGCGGAGGCTACACCTTC	CASTVRGGGYTF
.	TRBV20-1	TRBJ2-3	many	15	TGCAGTGCTAGAGCCCCAGGGAAGATGACAGATACGCAGTATTTT	CSARAPGKMTDTQYF
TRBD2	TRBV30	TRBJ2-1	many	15	TGTGCCCTCAAACGAGCGGGGGGGACCGCCAATGAGCAGTTCTTC	CALKRAGGTANEQFF
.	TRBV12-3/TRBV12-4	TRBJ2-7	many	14	TGTGCCAGCACCCGACAGGCAACCGACTACGAGCAGTACTTC	CASTRQATDYEQYF
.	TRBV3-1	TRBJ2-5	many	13	TGTGCCAGCAGTCCGGTCAACCAAGAGACCCAGTACTTC	CASSPVNQETQYF
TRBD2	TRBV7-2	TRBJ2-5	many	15	TGTGCCAGCAGCAACCAGCGGGGTAGGAGAGAGACCCAGTACTTC	CASSNQRGRRETQYF
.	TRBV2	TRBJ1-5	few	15	TGTGCCAGCAGTGGAGTGGGAGGCAGCAATCAGCCCCAGCATTTT	CASSGVGGSNQPQHF
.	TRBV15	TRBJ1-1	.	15	TGTGCCACCAGCAGAGGTGGGAGCCTGAACACTGAAGCTTTCTTT	CATSRGGSLNTEAFF
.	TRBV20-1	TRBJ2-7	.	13	TGCAGTGCTAGGCCCCTGGGGGACTACGAGCAGTACTTC	CSARPLGDYEQYF
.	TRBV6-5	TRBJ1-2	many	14	TGTGCCAGCAGTCCGTCCACATCGTCGGGTGGCTACACCTTC	CASSPSTSSGGYTF
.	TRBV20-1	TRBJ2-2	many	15	TGCAGTGCTAGAGATCGACAGGTTGGCACCGGGGAGCTGTTTTTT	CSARDRQVGTGELFF
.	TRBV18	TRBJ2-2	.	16	TGTGCCAGCTCACCACCGGGATCGGCGAACACCGGGGAGCTGTTTTTT	CASSPPGSANTGELFF
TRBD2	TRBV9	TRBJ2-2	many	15	TGTGCCAGCAGCGTAGCCAGCGGGATGTCCGGGGAGCTGTTTTTT	CASSVASGMSGELFF
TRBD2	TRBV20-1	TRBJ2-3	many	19	TGCAGTGCTAGAGACCCTTCCAGCCTTAGCGGGGGAACGGGAGATACGCAGTATTTT	CSARDPSSLSGGTGDTQYF
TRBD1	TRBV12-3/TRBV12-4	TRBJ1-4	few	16	TGTGCCAGCAGTATACAGGGGGGCCCGGAGCTTAAAAAACTGTTTTTT	CASSIQGGPELKKLFF